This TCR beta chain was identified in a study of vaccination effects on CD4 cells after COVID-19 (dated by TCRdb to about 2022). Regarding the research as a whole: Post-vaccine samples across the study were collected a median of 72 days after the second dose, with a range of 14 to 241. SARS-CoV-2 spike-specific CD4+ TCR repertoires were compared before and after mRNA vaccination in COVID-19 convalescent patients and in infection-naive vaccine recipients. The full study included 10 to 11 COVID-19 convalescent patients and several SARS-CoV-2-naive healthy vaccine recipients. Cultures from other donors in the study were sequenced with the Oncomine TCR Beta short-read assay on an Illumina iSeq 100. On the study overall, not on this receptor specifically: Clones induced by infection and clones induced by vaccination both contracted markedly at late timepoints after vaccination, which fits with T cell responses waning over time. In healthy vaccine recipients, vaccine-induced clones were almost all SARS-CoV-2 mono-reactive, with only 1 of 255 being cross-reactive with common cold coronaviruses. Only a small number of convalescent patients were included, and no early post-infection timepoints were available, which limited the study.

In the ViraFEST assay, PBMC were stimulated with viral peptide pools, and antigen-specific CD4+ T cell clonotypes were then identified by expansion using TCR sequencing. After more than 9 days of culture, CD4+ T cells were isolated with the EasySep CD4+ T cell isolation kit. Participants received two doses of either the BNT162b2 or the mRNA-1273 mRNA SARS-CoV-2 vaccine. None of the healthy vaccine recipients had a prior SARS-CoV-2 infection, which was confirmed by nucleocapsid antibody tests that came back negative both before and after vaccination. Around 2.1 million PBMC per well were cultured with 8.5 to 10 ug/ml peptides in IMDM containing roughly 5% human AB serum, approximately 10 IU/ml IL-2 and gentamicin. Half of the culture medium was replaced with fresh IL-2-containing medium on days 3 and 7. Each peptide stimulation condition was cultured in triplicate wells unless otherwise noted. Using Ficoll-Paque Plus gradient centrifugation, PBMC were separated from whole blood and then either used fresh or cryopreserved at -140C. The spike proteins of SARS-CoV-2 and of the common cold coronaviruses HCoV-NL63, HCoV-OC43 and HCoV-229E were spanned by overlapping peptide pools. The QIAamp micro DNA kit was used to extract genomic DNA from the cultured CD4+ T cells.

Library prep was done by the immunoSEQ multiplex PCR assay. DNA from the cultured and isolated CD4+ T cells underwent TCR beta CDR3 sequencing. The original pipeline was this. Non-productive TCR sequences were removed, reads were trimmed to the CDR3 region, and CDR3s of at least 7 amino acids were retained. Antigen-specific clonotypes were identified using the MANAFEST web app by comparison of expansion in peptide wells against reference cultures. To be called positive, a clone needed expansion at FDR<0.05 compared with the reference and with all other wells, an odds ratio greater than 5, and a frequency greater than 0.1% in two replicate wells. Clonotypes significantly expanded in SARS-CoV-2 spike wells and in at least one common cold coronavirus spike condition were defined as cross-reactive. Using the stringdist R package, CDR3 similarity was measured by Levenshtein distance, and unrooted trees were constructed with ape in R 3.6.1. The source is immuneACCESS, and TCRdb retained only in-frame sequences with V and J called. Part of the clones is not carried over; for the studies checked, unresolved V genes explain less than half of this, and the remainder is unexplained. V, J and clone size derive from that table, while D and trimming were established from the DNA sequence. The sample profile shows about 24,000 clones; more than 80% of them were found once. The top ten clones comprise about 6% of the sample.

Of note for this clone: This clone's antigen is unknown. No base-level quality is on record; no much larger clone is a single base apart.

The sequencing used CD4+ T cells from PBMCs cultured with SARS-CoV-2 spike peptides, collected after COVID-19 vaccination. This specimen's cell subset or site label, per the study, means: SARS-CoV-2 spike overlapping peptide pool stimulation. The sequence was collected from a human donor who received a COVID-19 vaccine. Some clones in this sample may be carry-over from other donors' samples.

The CDR3 reads as follows: CATSDPGGAGETQYF. The DNA reads TGTGCCACCAGTGATCCCGGGGGGGCCGGGGAGACCCAGTACTTC. Rearrangement joined TRBV24-1 to TRBJ2-5, with 8 junctional bases fitting TRBD2. The CDR3 measures 15 amino acids from cysteine to phenylalanine. Just the 45-base CDR3 DNA is kept, in frame starting at base 1. The germline V gene gives CDR1 as KGHDR and CDR2 as SFDVKD. V lost 3 bases and J lost 5 bases, and the count of bases not matched to a germline gene is 7.